A single sample gave rise to the 6 T cell receptor beta chains below, sequenced in a study of blood T cell repertoires in COVID-19. Here immunoSEQ multiplex PCR was the method, and the copy in TCRdb shows in-frame clones only, minus some. The sample comprises about 250,000 clones, 85% to 90% of which are singletons, and under 1.5% rests with the top ten. Sequencing was carried out using peripheral blood. Receptors originate from a man at least 80 years old with acute or convalescent COVID-19.

The chain carries TRBV6-5 and TRBJ1-5, with 8 bases matching TRBD1. The germline V gene encodes CDR1 MNHEY and CDR2 SVGAGI. The CDR3 length is 14 residues. V trimming: 5 bases; J trimming: 2 bases; junction bases outside the gene matches: 2. The CDR3 DNA reads TGTGCCAGCAGTCGACAGGGGCGCAATCAGCCCCAGCATTTT. This encodes CASSRQGRNQPQHF.

The chain couples TRBV19 to TRBJ2-7; 7 positions match TRBD1. V lost 1 base and J lost 4; bases outside the gene matches: 4. Per the germline V gene, CDR1 is LNHDA and CDR2 is SQIVND (reference sequence). The CDR3 extends over 14 amino acids. The CDR3 region is CASSIGDREYEQYF. CDR3 bases: TGTGCCAGTAGTATAGGAGACAGGGAGTACGAGCAGTACTTC.

The CDR3 DNA is TGCGCCAGCAGCTTGGGAGTAGCGGGAGGGGTCGACGAGCAGTACTTC. Translating it yields CASSLGVAGGVDEQYF. The rearrangement links TRBV5-1 to TRBJ2-7, with 11 bases identical to TRBD2. Germline trimming cut 0 bases from V and 5 bases from J; bases unmatched to any gene: 7. CDR1 and CDR2 from the germline V gene are SGHRS and YFSETQ. This CDR3 is built from 16 residues.

This chain links TRBV20-1 with TRBJ1-2; D is unclear. CDR1 and CDR2 (germline): DFQATT, SNEGSKA (reference sequence). The CDR3 loop spans 11 amino acids. The ends were cut back, 1 base at V and 3 bases at J, with 3 bases in the middle. Here the CDR3 DNA reads TGCAGTGCTAGAGGAGACTATGGCTACACCTTC. It specifies CSARGDYGYTF.

This chain links TRBV19 with TRBJ1-1; maybe TRBD1 (6 bases). Looked up from germline, CDR1 is LNHDA and CDR2 is SQIVND (reference sequence). The CDR3 has 11 residues. Trimming pared 4 bases from V and 8 bases from J, leaving 8 bases between. As DNA, the CDR3 is TGTGCCAGTAGTACCACAGGGGAAGCTTTCTTT. Translation: CASSTTGEAFF.

The genes are TRBV28 and TRBJ2-3; TRBD2 agrees at 10 bases. In germline, CDR1 is MDHEN, CDR2 SYDVKM. V gave up 6 bases and J gave up 3 bases; unmatched junction bases: 9. The length of the CDR3 is 16 residues. DNA for the CDR3: TGTGCCAGCAGCCCGGGACTAGCGAGAGAGACAGATACGCAGTATTTT. Its protein product is CASSPGLARETDTQYF.